The clone carrying this T cell receptor beta chain was detected only a few times. Antigen specificity is unknown. The entry originates in a study of spatial heterogeneity in lung cancer. Study findings and constraints: Ubiquitous expanded tumor TCRs surfaced in blood more at resection than they did at follow-up.

Time point given: sample taken at primary tumor resection. Without sorting, whole RNA was sequenced from tumor, nontumor lung or frozen PBMC. TCRdb reprocessed the 5' RACE reads with MiXCR, giving one entry per CDR3 protein. The data show some 44,000 distinct CDR3 sequences, around 13% seen once. This receptor was obtained from a male donor with early-stage non-small cell lung cancer. The material was PBMCs, obtained at surgery.

The chain's CDR3 is CASSRRQDPDNSPLHF. The CDR3 DNA reads TGTGCCAGCAGCCGGCGACAGGACCCGGACAATTCACCCCTCCACTTT. The rearrangement uses TRBV3-1 and TRBJ1-6; the D gene is possibly TRBD1 (6 bases). This CDR3 region has 16 residues. Germline V CDR1 and CDR2: LGHDT, YNNKEL (reference sequence). V gave up 4 bases and J gave up 7 bases, with 17 bases separating them.